This TCR beta chain was identified in a study of response to subunit inactivated influenza vaccine. This CDR3 is 17 amino acids long. The ends were cut back, 0 bases at V and 0 bases at J, with 13 bases in the middle. CDR1 SGHRS and CDR2 YFSETQ come from the germline V gene. Findings of the study overall: A suggestion made by the authors is that each seasonal influenza vaccination recruits few new T cells.

In its sample, this clonotype was seen a few times. Its antigen is not identified. TCRdb passed the RT-PCR reads through MiXCR, listing each CDR3 protein once. This sample carries about 700,000 distinct CDR3 sequences, approximately 15% of them seen once, and the ten largest clones take roughly 7.2%. V is TRBV5-1 and J is TRBJ2-1; tentative D call: TRBD2 (6 bases). The source of this sequence is a man aged 50 to 60 who received an inactivated influenza vaccine. The sequenced sample was PBMCs from blood, obtained less than 15 days before vaccination. The DNA for the CDR3 is TGCGCCAGCAGCTTGGGGGGTAGCGGTAGCTCCTACAATGAGCAGTTCTTC. Encoded protein: CASSLGGSGSSYNEQFF.